The present T cell receptor (beta chain) was sequenced within a study of beta chain features in type 1 diabetes. Regarding the study as a whole: TCRB CDR3s were moderately but significantly shorter in Type 1 diabetes patients in all four CD4+ subsets. It was not settled here whether HLA type affects TCRB rearrangement. Patients and controls would share equally any PCR tilt toward shorter templates.

The CDR3 loop spans 15 amino acids. Germline V CDR1 and CDR2: SGHRS, YFSETQ. Deletions cut 4 bases from V and 1 base from J, with 15 bases between. All of the isolated RNA was reverse transcribed, so expressed TCRB transcripts were sequenced. Libraries were prepared by immunoSEQ multiplex PCR; TCRdb keeps only in-frame clonotypes and omits some of them. The sample yields under 300,000 clones, 27% seen once. In the case of this clone: The antigen remains unidentified.

Sequencing input: central memory CD4+ T cells from blood. The chain employs TRBV5-1 and TRBJ2-7; D is unclear. The receptor was isolated from a man in his thirties or forties in good health. The DNA for the CDR3 is TGCGCCAGCAGCGGGCGAGGTTTTGGGTCCTACGAGCAGTACTTC. It translates to CASSGRGFGSYEQYF. The variable domain in full, completed from reference TRBV5-1 and TRBJ2-7, reads KAGVTQTPRYLIKTRGQQVTLSCSPISGHRSVSWYQQTPGQGLQFLFEYFSETQRNKGNFPGRFSGRQFSNSRSEMNVSTLELGDSALYLCASSGRGFGSYEQYFGPGTRLTVT.